This T cell receptor (beta chain) is drawn from a study of control samples from healthy donors and cancer patients. The CDR3 consists of 12 residues. V lost 2 bases and J 9 bases, leaving 5 bases between the germline ends. Some clones are missing from TCRdb's copy, which holds only in-frame ones; the method was immunoSEQ multiplex PCR. The repertoire holds under 150,000 clones, with roughly 89% as singletons. The TCR comes from a man aged 50 to 59 with head and neck cancer. The sequenced sample consisted of PBMCs. The rearrangement uses TRBV12-3 or TRBV12-4 and TRBJ2-6; D is unclear. The CDR3 sequence: CASSLSINVLTF. DNA of the CDR3: TGTGCCAGCAGTTTATCCATCAACGTCCTGACTTTC.